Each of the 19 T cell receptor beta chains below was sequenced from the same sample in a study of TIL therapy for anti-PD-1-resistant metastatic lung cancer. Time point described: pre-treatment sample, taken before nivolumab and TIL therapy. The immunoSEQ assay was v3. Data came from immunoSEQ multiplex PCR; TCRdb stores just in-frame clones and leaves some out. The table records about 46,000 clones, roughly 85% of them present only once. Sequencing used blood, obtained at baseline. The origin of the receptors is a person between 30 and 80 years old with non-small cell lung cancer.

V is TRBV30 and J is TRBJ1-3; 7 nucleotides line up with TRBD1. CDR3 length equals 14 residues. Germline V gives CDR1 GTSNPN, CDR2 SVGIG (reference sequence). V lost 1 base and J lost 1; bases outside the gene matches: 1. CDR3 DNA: TGTGCCTGGAGTGCAGGGGGTTCTGGAAACACCATATATTTT. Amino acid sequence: CAWSAGGSGNTIYF.

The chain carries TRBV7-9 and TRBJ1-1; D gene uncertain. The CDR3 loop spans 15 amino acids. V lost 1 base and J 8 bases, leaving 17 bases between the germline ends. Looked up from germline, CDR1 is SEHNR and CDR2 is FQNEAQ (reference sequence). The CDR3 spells CASSLETKGGREAFF. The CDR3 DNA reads TGTGCCAGCAGCTTAGAAACAAAAGGCGGAAGGGAAGCTTTCTTT. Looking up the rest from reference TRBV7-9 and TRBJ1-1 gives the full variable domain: DTGVSQNPRHKITKRGQNVTFRCDPISEHNRLYWYRQTLGQGPEFLTYFQNEAQLEKSRLLSDRFSAERPKGSFSTLEIQRTEQGDSAMYLCASSLETKGGREAFFGQGTRLTVV.

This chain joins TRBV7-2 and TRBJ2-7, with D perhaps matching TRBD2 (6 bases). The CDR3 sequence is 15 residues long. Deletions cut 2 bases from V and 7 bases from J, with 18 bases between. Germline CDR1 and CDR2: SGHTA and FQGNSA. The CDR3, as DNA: TGTGCCAGCAGCTTAAGTGGCGGGGCCGTTAAAGAGCAGTACTTC. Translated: CASSLSGGAVKEQYF.

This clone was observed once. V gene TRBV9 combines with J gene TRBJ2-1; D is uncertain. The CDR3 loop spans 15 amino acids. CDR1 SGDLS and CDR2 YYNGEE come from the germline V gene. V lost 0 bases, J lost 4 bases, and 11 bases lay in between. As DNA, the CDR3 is TGTGCCAGCAGCGTAGACAGAGTAGGATACAATGAGCAGTTCTTC. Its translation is CASSVDRVGYNEQFF.

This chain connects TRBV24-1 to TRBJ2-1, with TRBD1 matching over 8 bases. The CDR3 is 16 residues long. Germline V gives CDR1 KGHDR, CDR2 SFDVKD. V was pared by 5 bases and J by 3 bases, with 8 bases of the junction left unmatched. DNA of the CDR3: TGTGCCACCAGTGGTCGATCGGGACAGGTCTACAATGAGCAGTTCTTC. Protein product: CATSGRSGQVYNEQFF.

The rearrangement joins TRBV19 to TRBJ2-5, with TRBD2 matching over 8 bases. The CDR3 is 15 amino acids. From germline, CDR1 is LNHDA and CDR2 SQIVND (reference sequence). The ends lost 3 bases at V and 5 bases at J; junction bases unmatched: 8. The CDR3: CASSIASGLVETQYF. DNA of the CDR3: TGTGCCAGTAGTATTGCGTCGGGACTAGTGGAGACCCAGTACTTC. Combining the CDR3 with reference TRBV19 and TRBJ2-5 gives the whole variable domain DGGITQSPKYLFRKEGQNVTLSCEQNLNHDAMYWYRQDPGQGLRLIYYSQIVNDFQKGDIAEGYSVSREKKESFPLTVTSAQKNPTAFYLCASSIASGLVETQYFGPGTRLLVL.

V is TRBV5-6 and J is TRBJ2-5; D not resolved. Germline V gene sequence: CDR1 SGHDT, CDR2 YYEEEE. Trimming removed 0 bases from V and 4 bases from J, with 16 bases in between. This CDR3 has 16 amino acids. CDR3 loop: CASSLGLRREGETQYF. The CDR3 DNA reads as TGTGCCAGCAGCTTGGGCCTACGGAGAGAAGGAGAGACCCAGTACTTC.

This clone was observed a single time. Here the CDR3 reads CASSSYLGGTGGNQPQHF. CDR3 nucleotide sequence: TGTGCCAGCAGCTCGTACCTGGGCGGGACAGGGGGCAATCAGCCCCAGCATTTT. This chain connects TRBV7-9 to TRBJ1-5; 10 nucleotides line up with TRBD1. Germline V CDR1 and CDR2: SEHNR, FQNEAQ (reference sequence). V was pared by 4 bases and J by 2 bases, with 11 bases of the junction left unmatched. CDR3 size: 18 residues.

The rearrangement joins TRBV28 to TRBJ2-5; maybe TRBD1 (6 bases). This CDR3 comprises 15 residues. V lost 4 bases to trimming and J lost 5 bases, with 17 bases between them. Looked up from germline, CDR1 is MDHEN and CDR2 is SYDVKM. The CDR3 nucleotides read TGTGCCAGCAGTTCCAACAGGGATCTCCGGGAGACCCAGTACTTC. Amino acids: CASSSNRDLRETQYF.

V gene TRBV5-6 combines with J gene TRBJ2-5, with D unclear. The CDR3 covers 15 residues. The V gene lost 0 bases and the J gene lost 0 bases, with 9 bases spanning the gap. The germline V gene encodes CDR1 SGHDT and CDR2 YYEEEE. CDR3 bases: TGTGCCAGCAGCTTGGTGGCGGTGAACCAAGAGACCCAGTACTTC. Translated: CASSLVAVNQETQYF. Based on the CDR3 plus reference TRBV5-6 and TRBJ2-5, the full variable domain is DAGVTQSPTHLIKTRGQQVTLRCSPKSGHDTVSWYQQALGQGPQFIFQYYEEEERQRGNFPDRFSGHQFPNYSSELNVNALLLGDSALYLCASSLVAVNQETQYFGPGTRLLVL.

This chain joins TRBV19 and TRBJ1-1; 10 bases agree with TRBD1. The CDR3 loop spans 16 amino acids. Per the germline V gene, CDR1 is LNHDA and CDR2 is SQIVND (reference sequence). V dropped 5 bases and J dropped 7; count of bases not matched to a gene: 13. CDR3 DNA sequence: TGTGCCAGTAGTTCCCGGGACAGGGGTAACAATATTGAAGCTTTCTTT. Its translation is CASSSRDRGNNIEAFF.

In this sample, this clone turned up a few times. The CDR3 reads CASSLARTAYNSPLHF. The CDR3 DNA follows: TGTGCCAGCAGCTTAGCCAGGACAGCATATAATTCACCCCTCCACTTT. V gene TRBV7-2 combines with J gene TRBJ1-6, with D possibly being TRBD1 (6 bases). CDR3 size: 16 residues. CDR1 SGHTA and CDR2 FQGNSA come from the germline V gene. Trimming took off 0 bases at V and 4 bases at J, with 10 bases between the two ends.

In DNA, the CDR3 is TGTGCCAGCAGCCTAAACAACAGATACGAGCAGTACTTC. Its protein is CASSLNNRYEQYF. This sequence joins TRBV7-9 and TRBJ2-7; no clear D gene. CDR3 length: 13 residues. Germline V gene lookup returns CDR1 SEHNR and CDR2 FQNEAQ (reference sequence). The germline V and J ends were trimmed by 5 bases and 4 bases, with 12 bases remaining between them.

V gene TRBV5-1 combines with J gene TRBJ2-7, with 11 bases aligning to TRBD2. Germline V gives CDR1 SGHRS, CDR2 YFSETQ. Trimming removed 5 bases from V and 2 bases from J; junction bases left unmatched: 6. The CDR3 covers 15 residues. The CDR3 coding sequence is TGCGCCAGCAGTCCAACTAGCGGGAGTCCCTACGAGCAGTACTTC. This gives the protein CASSPTSGSPYEQYF.

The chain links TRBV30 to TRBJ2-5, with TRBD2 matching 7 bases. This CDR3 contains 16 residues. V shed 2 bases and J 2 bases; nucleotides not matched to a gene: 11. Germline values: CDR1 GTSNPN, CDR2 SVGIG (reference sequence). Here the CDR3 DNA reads TGTGCCTGGAGTAAACTCGTAGCGGGCCAACAAGAGACCCAGTACTTC. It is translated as CAWSKLVAGQQETQYF.

CDR3: CASSLGEHQETQYF. The CDR3 bases are TGTGCCAGCAGCTTAGGGGAACACCAAGAGACCCAGTACTTC. The chain employs TRBV7-2 and TRBJ2-5; D not certain. The length of the CDR3 is 14 residues. Trimming took off 1 base at V and 0 bases at J, with 6 bases between the two ends. Looked up from germline, CDR1 is SGHTA and CDR2 is FQGNSA.

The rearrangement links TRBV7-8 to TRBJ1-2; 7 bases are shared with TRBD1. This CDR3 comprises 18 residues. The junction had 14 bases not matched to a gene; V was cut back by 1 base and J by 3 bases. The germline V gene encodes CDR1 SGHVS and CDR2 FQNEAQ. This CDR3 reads CASSLGDREGAYYYGYTF. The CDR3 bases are TGTGCCAGCAGCTTAGGCGATCGGGAGGGGGCTTACTACTATGGCTACACCTTC.

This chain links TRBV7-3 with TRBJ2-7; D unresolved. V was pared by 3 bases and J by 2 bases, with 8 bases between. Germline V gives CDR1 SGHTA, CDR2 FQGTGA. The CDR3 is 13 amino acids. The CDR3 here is CASSLGIAYEQYF. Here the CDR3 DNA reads TGTGCCAGCAGCTTGGGGATCGCCTACGAGCAGTACTTC.

The CDR3 reads CATSDLRTRYPSYNEQFF. The CDR3 region has the DNA TGTGCCACCAGTGATTTGAGGACGAGGTACCCCTCCTACAATGAGCAGTTCTTC. The chain has TRBV24-1 and TRBJ2-1; D call uncertain. V lost 0 bases, J lost 0 bases, and 14 bases lay in between. CDR1 and CDR2 (germline): KGHDR, SFDVKD. There are 18 residues in the CDR3.